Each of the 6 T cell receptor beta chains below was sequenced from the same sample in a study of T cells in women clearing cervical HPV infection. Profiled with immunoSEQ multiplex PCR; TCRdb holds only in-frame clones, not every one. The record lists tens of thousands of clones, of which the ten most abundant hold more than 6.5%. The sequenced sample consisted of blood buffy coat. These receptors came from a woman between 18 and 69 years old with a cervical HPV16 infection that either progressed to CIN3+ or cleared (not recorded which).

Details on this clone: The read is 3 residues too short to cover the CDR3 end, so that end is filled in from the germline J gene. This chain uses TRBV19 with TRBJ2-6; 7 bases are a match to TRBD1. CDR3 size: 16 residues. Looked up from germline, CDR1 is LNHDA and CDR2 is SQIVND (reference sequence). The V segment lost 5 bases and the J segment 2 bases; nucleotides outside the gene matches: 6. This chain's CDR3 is CASSEARGPGANVLTF. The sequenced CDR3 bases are TGTGCCAGTAGTGAAGCAAGGGGGCCTGGGGCCAACGTC.

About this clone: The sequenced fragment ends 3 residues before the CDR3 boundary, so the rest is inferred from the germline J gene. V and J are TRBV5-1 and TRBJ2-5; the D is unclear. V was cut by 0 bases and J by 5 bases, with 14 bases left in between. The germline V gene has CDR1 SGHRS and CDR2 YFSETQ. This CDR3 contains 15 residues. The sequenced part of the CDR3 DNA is TGCGCCAGCAGCTTGGGGTCTCGAGTCGGGGAGACC. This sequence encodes CASSLGSRVGET. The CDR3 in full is CASSLGSRVGETQYF.

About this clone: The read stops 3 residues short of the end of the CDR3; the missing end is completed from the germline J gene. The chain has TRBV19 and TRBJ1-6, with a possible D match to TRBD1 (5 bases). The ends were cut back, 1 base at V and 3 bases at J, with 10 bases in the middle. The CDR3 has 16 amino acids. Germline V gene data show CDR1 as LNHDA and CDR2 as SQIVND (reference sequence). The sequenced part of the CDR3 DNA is TGTGCCAGTAGTATAGCAGGGCACAACTATAATTCACCC. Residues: CASSIAGHNYNSP. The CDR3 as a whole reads CASSIAGHNYNSPLHF.

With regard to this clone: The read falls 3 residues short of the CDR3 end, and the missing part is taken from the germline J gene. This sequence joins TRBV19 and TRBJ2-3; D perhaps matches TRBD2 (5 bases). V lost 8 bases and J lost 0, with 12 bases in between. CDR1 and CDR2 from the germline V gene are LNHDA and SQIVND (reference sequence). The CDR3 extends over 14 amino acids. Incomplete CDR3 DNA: TGTGCCAGTGCCACTAGTCCTAGCACAGATACG. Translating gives CASATSPSTDT. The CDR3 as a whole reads CASATSPSTDTQYF.

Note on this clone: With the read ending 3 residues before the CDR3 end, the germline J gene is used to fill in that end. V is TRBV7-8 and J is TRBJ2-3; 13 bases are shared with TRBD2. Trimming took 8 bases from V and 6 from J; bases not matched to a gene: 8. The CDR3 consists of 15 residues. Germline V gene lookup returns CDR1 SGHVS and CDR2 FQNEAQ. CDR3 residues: CASGTGLAGMDTQYF. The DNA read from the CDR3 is TGTGCCAGCGGGACGGGACTAGCGGGGATGGATACG.

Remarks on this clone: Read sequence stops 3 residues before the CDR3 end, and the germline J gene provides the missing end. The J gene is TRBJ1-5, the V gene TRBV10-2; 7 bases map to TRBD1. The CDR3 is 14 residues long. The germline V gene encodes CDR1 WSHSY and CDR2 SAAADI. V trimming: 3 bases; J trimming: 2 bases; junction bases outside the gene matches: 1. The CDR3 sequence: CASSDTGGNQPQHF. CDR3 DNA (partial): TGCGCCAGCAGTGATACAGGGGGCAATCAGCCC.